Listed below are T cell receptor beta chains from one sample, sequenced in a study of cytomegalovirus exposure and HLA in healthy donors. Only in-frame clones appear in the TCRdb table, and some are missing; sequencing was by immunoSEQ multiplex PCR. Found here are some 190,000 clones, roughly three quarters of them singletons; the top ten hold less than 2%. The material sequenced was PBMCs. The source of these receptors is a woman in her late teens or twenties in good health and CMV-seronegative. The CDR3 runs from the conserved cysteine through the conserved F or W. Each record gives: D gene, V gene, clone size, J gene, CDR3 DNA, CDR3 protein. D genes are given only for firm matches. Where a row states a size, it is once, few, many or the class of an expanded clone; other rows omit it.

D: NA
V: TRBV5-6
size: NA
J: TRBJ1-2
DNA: TGTGCCAGCAGCTTGGCGCCAGACGGGAACTATGGCTACACCTTC
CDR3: CASSLAPDGNYGYTF

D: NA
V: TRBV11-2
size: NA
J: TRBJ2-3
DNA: TGTGCCAGCAGCCCGGACACGAATACGCAGTATTTT
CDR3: CASSPDTNTQYF

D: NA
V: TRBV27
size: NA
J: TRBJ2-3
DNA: TGTGCCAGCAGTTTCCCTCGTCGCACAGATACGCAGTATTTT
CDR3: CASSFPRRTDTQYF

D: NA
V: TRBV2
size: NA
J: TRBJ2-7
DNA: TGTGCCAGCAGAACCCGGGCCCAGGGGGAGCAGTACTTC
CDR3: CASRTRAQGEQYF

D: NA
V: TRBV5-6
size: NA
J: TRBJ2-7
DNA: TGTGCCAGCAGCTTCGGAGACAGCCGCTACGAGCAGTACTTC
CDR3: CASSFGDSRYEQYF

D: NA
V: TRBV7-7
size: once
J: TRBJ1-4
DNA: TGTGCCAGCAGCTTATCGGGTGGGGAAAAACTGTTTTTT
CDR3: CASSLSGGEKLFF

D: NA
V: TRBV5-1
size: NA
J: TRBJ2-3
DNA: TGCGCCAGCAGCTTGCCTAGCACAGATACGCAGTATTTT
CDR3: CASSLPSTDTQYF

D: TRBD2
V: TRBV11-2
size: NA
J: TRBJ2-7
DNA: TGTGCCAGCAGCTTATCGACCGGGACTAGCATCTATCGCGAGCAGTACTTC
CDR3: CASSLSTGTSIYREQYF

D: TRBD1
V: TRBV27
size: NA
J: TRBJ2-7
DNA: TGTGCCAGCAGTTTATCGTTTGGGACAGGGGCGTCCTACGAGCAGTACTTC
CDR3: CASSLSFGTGASYEQYF

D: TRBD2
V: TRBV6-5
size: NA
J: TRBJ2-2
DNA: TGTGCCAGCAGTTACGGGCGGGAGACCGGGGAGCTGTTTTTT
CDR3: CASSYGRETGELFF

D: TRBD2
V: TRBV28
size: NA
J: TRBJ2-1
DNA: TGTGCCAGCAGTGTCATAGCGGGAGGGAATTACAATGAGCAGTTCTTC
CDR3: CASSVIAGGNYNEQFF

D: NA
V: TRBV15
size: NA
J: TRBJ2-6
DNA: TGTGCCACCAGCAGAGACAGATCTGGGGCCAACGTCCTGACTTTC
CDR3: CATSRDRSGANVLTF

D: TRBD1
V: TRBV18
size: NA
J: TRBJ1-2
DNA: TGTGCCAGCTCACGGGGCAGGGGGGCCTATGGCTACACCTTC
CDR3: CASSRGRGAYGYTF

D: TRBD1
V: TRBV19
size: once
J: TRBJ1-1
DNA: TGTGCCAGTAGTATAATGACAGGGGGACTTTTGAACACTGAAGCTTTCTTT
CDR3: CASSIMTGGLLNTEAFF

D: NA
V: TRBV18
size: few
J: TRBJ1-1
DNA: TGTGCCAGCTCACCACCGAATCGAGGGAGTTTCACTGAAGCTTTCTTT
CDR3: CASSPPNRGSFTEAFF

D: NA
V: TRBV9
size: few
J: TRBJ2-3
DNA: TGTGCCAGCACCCCCGGGACTACAGATACGCAGTATTTT
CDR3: CASTPGTTDTQYF

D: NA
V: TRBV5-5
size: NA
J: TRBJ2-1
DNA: TGTGCCAGCAGCCCAGAGTCGGCCTTGACGGGGCAGTTCTTC
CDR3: CASSPESALTGQFF

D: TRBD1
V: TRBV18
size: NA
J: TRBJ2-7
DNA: TGTGCCAGCTCACCCGGGACAGGTGCCGAGCAGTACTTC
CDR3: CASSPGTGAEQYF

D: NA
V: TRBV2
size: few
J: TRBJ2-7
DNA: TGTGCCAGCAGTGACCAGCGGGCCTCCTACGAGCAGTACTTC
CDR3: CASSDQRASYEQYF

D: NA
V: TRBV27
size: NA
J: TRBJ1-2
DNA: TGTGCCAGCAGTTTAGTGGGGAGCACTAACTATGGCTACACCTTC
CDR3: CASSLVGSTNYGYTF

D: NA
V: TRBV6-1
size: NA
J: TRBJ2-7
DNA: TGTGCCAGCAGTGTCGGACAGCCCTACGAGCAGTACTTC
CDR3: CASSVGQPYEQYF

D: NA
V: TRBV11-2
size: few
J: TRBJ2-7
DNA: TGTGCCAGCAGCTTGGGGCTCGAGCAGTACTTC
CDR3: CASSLGLEQYF

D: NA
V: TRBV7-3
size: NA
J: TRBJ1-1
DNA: TGTGCCAGCAGCTTATTCACAGACCCCAACACTGAAGCTTTCTTT
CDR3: CASSLFTDPNTEAFF

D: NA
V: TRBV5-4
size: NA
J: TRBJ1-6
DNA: TGTGCCAGCAGCTCGGGGACTATTGGGAATTCACCCCTCCACTTT
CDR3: CASSSGTIGNSPLHF

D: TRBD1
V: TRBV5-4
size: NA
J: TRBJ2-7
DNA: TGTGCCAGCAGCTTGACAGGGGACGAGCAGTACTTC
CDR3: CASSLTGDEQYF

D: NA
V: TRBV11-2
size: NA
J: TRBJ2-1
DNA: TGTGCCAGCAGCTTCTTCACAGGTTACAATGAGCAGTTCTTC
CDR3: CASSFFTGYNEQFF

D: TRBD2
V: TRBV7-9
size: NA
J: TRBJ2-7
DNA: TGTGCCAGCAGCTTACCTAGCGGGAAAAGCTCCTACGAGCAGTACTTC
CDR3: CASSLPSGKSSYEQYF

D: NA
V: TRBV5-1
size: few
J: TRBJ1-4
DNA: TGCGCCAGCAGCTTGGGCACAGGGAGTAATGAAAAACTGTTTTTT
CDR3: CASSLGTGSNEKLFF

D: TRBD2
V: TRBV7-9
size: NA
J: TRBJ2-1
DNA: TGTGCCAGCAGTTCCCTAGCGGCCCCCTTGTACAATGAGCAGTTCTTC
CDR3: CASSSLAAPLYNEQFF

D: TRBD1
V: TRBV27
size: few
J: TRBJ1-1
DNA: TGTGCCAGCAGTAACCGACAGGGGACGAACACTGAAGCTTTCTTT
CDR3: CASSNRQGTNTEAFF

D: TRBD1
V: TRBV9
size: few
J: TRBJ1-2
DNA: TGTGCCAGCAACCCGACAGGGGGCGGCTCTGGCTACACCTTC
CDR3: CASNPTGGGSGYTF

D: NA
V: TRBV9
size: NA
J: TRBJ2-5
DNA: TGTGCCAGCAGCTCCCGCGGGACCACCAAAGAGACCCAGTACTTC
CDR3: CASSSRGTTKETQYF

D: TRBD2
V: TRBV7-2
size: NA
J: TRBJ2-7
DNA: TGTGCCAGTAAGGGACTATGGACCTACGAGCAGTACTTC
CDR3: CASKGLWTYEQYF